These 22 T cell receptor beta chains came from one sample sequenced in a study of blood T cell repertoires in COVID-19 (dated by TCRdb to 2018 to 2021). The protocol used for the library was the immunoSEQ multiplex PCR assay. Held by TCRdb, this immuneACCESS table contains in-frame sequences only and omits some clones. Under half of the omission traces to an unresolved V gene where checked; the cause of the rest is unknown. This sample comprises some 15,000 clones, 88% of them detected only once. The biggest ten clones account for 29% of the sample. The sequencing sample was made of peripheral blood. These receptors were collected from a human donor in a cohort sampled during active COVID-19.

V is TRBV5-1 and J is TRBJ1-1; D is undetermined. This CDR3 region has 13 residues. CDR1 is SGHRS and CDR2 is YFSETQ in the germline V gene. V lost 4 bases to trimming and J lost 1 base, with 8 bases between them. The CDR3 sequence: CASSIRQNTEAFF. CDR3 sequence (DNA): TGCGCCAGCAGCATCAGACAGAACACTGAAGCTTTCTTT.

The V and J genes are TRBV21-1 and TRBJ2-3; TRBD2 is the table's D call and was not checked against the DNA. TRBV21-1 is given as a pseudogene. CDR3 length: 15 residues. The DNA for the CDR3 is TGTGCCAGCAGCTACGAGGGGGGGGGCACAGATACGCAGTATTTT. This encodes CASSYEGGGTDTQYF.

The chain carries TRBV6-5 and TRBJ2-7; 10 bases are shared with TRBD1. Germline V gene sequence: CDR1 MNHEY, CDR2 SVGAGI. Trimming cost V 10 bases and J 2 bases; bases outside gene matches: 11. The CDR3 consists of 15 residues. CDR3 DNA sequence: TGTGCCACCCGGCGAAATGGACAGGGGGCCTACGAGCAGTACTTC. Encoded protein: CATRRNGQGAYEQYF.

V and J are TRBV30 and TRBJ1-6; D unresolved. With 0 bases removed from V and 10 bases from J, the gap between germline ends came to 10 bases. The length of the CDR3 is 13 residues. Germline V gene lookup returns CDR1 GTSNPN and CDR2 SVGIG (reference sequence). For the CDR3, the DNA is TGTGCCTGGAGTGTCAGTAGAGGGTCACCCCTCCACTTT. It encodes CAWSVSRGSPLHF.

The rearrangement uses TRBV18 and TRBJ2-7, with 9 bases matching TRBD1. CDR3 length equals 16 residues. Trimming at V came to 6 bases and at J to 4 bases, leaving 13 bases not matched to a gene. Germline CDR1 and CDR2: KGHSH and LQKENI. In DNA form, the CDR3 reads TGTGCCAGCTCTGCACAGCTCGGGGACAGGGTTTACGAGCAGTACTTC. Its protein product is CASSAQLGDRVYEQYF.

This chain connects TRBV30 to TRBJ1-3; 9 bases align to TRBD1. The junction had 4 bases not matched to a gene; V was cut back by 5 bases and J by 2 bases. The germline gives CDR1 GTSNPN, CDR2 SVGIG (reference sequence). CDR3 length equals 14 residues. The CDR3 sequence: CAWSGTGPGNTIYF. The CDR3 DNA is TGTGCCTGGTCCGGGACAGGGCCTGGAAACACCATATATTTT. The whole variable domain, filled in from reference TRBV30 and TRBJ1-3, reads SQTIHQWPATLVQPVGSPLSLECTVEGTSNPNLYWYRQAAGRGLQLLFYSVGIGQISSEVPQNLSASRPQDRQFILSSKKLLLSDSGFYLCAWSGTGPGNTIYFGEGSWLTVV.

The chain combines TRBV28 with TRBJ2-1; 9 bases match TRBD2. The CDR3 has 15 amino acids. CDR1 MDHEN and CDR2 SYDVKM come from the germline V gene. J lost 10 bases, V lost 4 bases, and 11 bases had no gene match. The CDR3 DNA sequence: TGTGCCAGCAGTTGGGTTAGCGGGAGCATACGAGAGCAGTTCTTC. Its translation: CASSWVSGSIREQFF.

The sample holds one count of this clone. This sequence joins TRBV7-3 and TRBJ2-3, with D perhaps TRBD2 (6 bases). This CDR3 has 14 amino acids. CDR1 and CDR2 from the germline V gene are SGHTA and FQGTGA. V lost 7 bases and J 3 bases, leaving 14 bases between the germline ends. CDR3 sequence: CASKYGSGTDTQYF. Written as DNA, the CDR3 is TGTGCCAGCAAGTACGGGAGTGGTACAGATACGCAGTATTTT.

The J gene is TRBJ1-2, the V gene TRBV30, with a tentative D call TRBD1 (6 bases). Germline V gene sequence: CDR1 GTSNPN, CDR2 SVGIG (reference sequence). The CDR3 covers 15 residues. V lost 5 bases and J 8 bases, leaving 24 bases between the germline ends. CDR3: CAWGGLGASRGGYTF. In nucleotides, the CDR3 is TGTGCCTGGGGGGGTCTGGGGGCGTCCAGAGGGGGCTACACCTTC. Full variable domain (missing parts from reference TRBV30 and TRBJ1-2): SQTIHQWPATLVQPVGSPLSLECTVEGTSNPNLYWYRQAAGRGLQLLFYSVGIGQISSEVPQNLSASRPQDRQFILSSKKLLLSDSGFYLCAWGGLGASRGGYTFGSGTRLTVV.

This chain connects TRBV7-9 to TRBJ1-5; tentatively, D is TRBD1 (6 bases). V was clipped by 5 bases and J by 3 bases, with 11 bases between them. This CDR3 comprises 14 residues. CDR1 is SEHNR, CDR2 FQNEAQ, per germline (reference sequence). The CDR3 nucleotides are TGTGCCAGCAGCCAGACAGGTTTCAATCAGCCCCAGCATTTT. Its protein product is CASSQTGFNQPQHF.

V and J are TRBV15 and TRBJ2-3, with 10 bases that match TRBD2. Trimming at V came to 8 bases and at J to 1 base, leaving 6 bases not matched to a gene. The V gene's germline CDR1 is LNHNV and CDR2 YYDKDF (reference sequence). This CDR3 is 15 amino acids long. This CDR3 is CATGPGLAGTDTQYF. Here the CDR3 DNA reads TGTGCCACCGGACCCGGACTAGCGGGCACAGATACGCAGTATTTT.

The gene calls are TRBV20-1 and TRBJ2-2; D perhaps matches TRBD2 (6 bases). Germline CDR1 and CDR2: DFQATT and SNEGSKA (reference sequence). The V gene lost 3 bases and the J gene lost 5 bases, with 13 bases spanning the gap. This CDR3 has 14 amino acids. As DNA, the CDR3 is TGCAGTGCTAGTCACGCGGGGTCAACCGGGGAGCTGTTTTTT. It yields the protein CSASHAGSTGELFF.

The CDR3 sequence: CAWSNDTNQPQHF. CDR3 DNA sequence: TGTGCCTGGAGTAACGACACCAATCAGCCCCAGCATTTT. The chain employs TRBV30 and TRBJ1-5, with D hard to call. Trimming cost V 2 bases and J 3 bases, with 8 bases left between them. The CDR3 spans 13 residues. Germline V gene data show CDR1 as GTSNPN and CDR2 as SVGIG (reference sequence).

The rearrangement joins TRBV5-1 to TRBJ2-1; TRBD2 might be the D (7 bases). The CDR3 runs to 16 residues. Trimming took off 3 bases at V and 6 bases at J, with 19 bases between the two ends. Germline V gene data show CDR1 as SGHRS and CDR2 as YFSETQ. CDR3 DNA: TGCGCCAGCAGCTCGGCCTCTGGGGGGGGCGGCAATGAGCAGTTCTTC. It yields the protein CASSSASGGGGNEQFF.

This clone was detected once. The J gene is TRBJ2-7, the V gene TRBV9, with 7 bases matching TRBD1. This CDR3 comprises 16 residues. The germline gives CDR1 SGDLS, CDR2 YYNGEE. V was clipped by 5 bases and J by 6 bases; unmatched bases: 17. The CDR3 loop is CASSRTSGTVPAEQYF. The CDR3 DNA reads TGTGCCAGCAGTCGAACCTCCGGGACAGTGCCTGCCGAGCAGTACTTC. Using reference TRBV9 and TRBJ2-7 for the parts outside the CDR3, the full variable domain is DSGVTQTPKHLITATGQRVTLRCSPRSGDLSVYWYQQSLDQGLQFLIQYYNGEERAKGNILERFSAQQFPDLHSELNLSSLELGDSALYFCASSRTSGTVPAEQYFGPGTRLTVT.

The J gene is TRBJ1-5, the V gene TRBV6-5; D uncertain. V shed 0 bases and J shed 0 bases, with 6 bases lying between them. Germline CDR1 MNHEY, CDR2 SVGAGI. The CDR3 has 15 residues. The CDR3 DNA sequence: TGTGCCAGCAGTTACTCGCAGTATAGCAATCAGCCCCAGCATTTT. It translates to CASSYSQYSNQPQHF.

The V call is TRBV11-1, the J call TRBJ2-5, with D unresolved. The germline V and J ends were trimmed by 3 bases and 5 bases, with 4 bases remaining between them. The CDR3 contains 11 residues. CDR1 is SGHAT, CDR2 FQDESV, per germline (reference sequence). In DNA form, the CDR3 reads TGTGCCAGCAGCTTGCGGGAGACCCAGTACTTC. Translation gives CASSLRETQYF.

This clone was detected a few times. The CDR3 is CAISGGDGAGYGYTF. The CDR3 nucleotides read TGTGCCATCAGTGGAGGAGACGGCGCGGGCTATGGCTACACCTTC. V usage is TRBV10-3 and J usage is TRBJ1-2, with D uncertain. CDR3 length: 15 amino acids. Germline CDR1 and CDR2: ENHRY and SYGVKD. Trimming removed 4 bases at V and 4 bases at J, with 16 bases between.

The CDR3 DNA follows: TGTGCCAGCAGCCTAACAGTCGCCAAAAACATTCAGTACTTC. It is translated as CASSLTVAKNIQYF. The V and J genes are TRBV7-2 and TRBJ2-4; D gene unclear. CDR1 is SGHTA, CDR2 FQGNSA, per germline. Trimming left V 5 bases short and J 1 base short, with 9 bases between. The CDR3 is 14 amino acids. The full variable domain, its missing parts supplied by reference TRBV7-2 and TRBJ2-4, is GAGVSQSPSNKVTEKGKDVELRCDPISGHTALYWYRQSLGQGLEFLIYFQGNSAPDKSGLPSDRFSAERTGGSVSTLTIQRTQQEDSAVYLCASSLTVAKNIQYFGAGTRLSVL.

A single count supports this clone. One junction end disagrees with the germline gene, perhaps due to a read error. The rearrangement links TRBV13 to TRBJ2-7; the match to TRBD1 covers 8 bases. CDR3 size: 13 residues. Looked up from germline, CDR1 is PRHDT and CDR2 is FYEKMQ (reference sequence). The CDR3 DNA sequence: TGTGCCAGCAGCCTAGGACAGGGCTACGAGCAGTACTTC. It translates to CASSLGQGYEQYF. Drawing the rest from reference TRBV13 and TRBJ2-7, the complete variable domain is AAGVIQSPRHLIKEKRETATLKCYPIPRHDTVYWYQQGPGQDPQFLISFYEKMQSDKGSIPDRFSAQQFSDYHSELNMSSLELGDSALYFCASSLGQGYEQYFGPGTRLTVT.

The J gene is TRBJ1-6, the V gene TRBV7-2; D is perhaps TRBD1 (5 bases). This CDR3 spans 14 amino acids. Germline-derived CDR1 and CDR2 are SGHTA and FQGNSA. Trimming shortened V by 1 base and J by 10 bases, and 11 bases separated the two germline ends. Written as DNA, the CDR3 is TGTGCCAGCAGCTTAGATTGGCGACAGTCACCCCTCCACTTT. This encodes CASSLDWRQSPLHF. The complete variable domain, with remaining parts taken from reference TRBV7-2 and TRBJ1-6, reads GAGVSQSPSNKVTEKGKDVELRCDPISGHTALYWYRQSLGQGLEFLIYFQGNSAPDKSGLPSDRFSAERTGGSVSTLTIQRTQQEDSAVYLCASSLDWRQSPLHFGNGTRLTVT.

The V and J genes are TRBV24-1 and TRBJ2-1, with 15 positions matching TRBD2. The trim removed 5 bases at V and 0 bases at J, leaving 10 bases unmatched. The CDR3 has 20 amino acids. CDR1 KGHDR and CDR2 SFDVKD come from the germline V gene. The CDR3 DNA follows: TGTGCCACCAGTGGCGATCGGACTAGCGGGAGGGCCATCTCCTACAATGAGCAGTTCTTC. Translated, it gives CATSGDRTSGRAISYNEQFF.